This is a list of T cell receptor beta chains from one sample in a study of siplizumab effects on memory and regulatory T cells. Here immunoSEQ multiplex PCR was the method, and the copy in TCRdb shows in-frame clones only, minus some. The sample consists of approximately 120,000 clones, just over 90% of them appearing once. Sequenced sample: Tregs sorted from blood. The source is a human donor in good health. CDR3s include the opening cysteine and the closing phenylalanine or tryptophan. D genes are given only for firm matches. The listing skips clone size in some rows; elsewhere it reads once, few, many or a size class.

NA NA TRBJ2-2 TRBV5-5 TGTGCCAGCAGCCTGGGGTCATTTACCGGGGAGCTGTTTTTT CASSLGSFTGELFF
TRBD1 NA TRBJ1-4 TRBV7-9 TGTGCCAGCAGCTTGGGACAGGGCAGTGAAAAACTGTTTTTT CASSLGQGSEKLFF
NA NA TRBJ1-2 TRBV4-1 TGCGCCAGCAGCCAATTACCGGGACGAGGGGACGGGGGCTACACCTTC CASSQLPGRGDGGYTF
NA NA TRBJ1-5 TRBV5-6 TGTGCCAGCAGCTTGGTGGACGGCAATCAGCCCCAGCATTTT CASSLVDGNQPQHF
TRBD1 NA TRBJ2-5 TRBV27 TGTGCCAGCAGTCCATGGACAGGGGTGGACCAAGAGACCCAGTACTTC CASSPWTGVDQETQYF
NA NA TRBJ1-1 TRBV29-1 TGCAGCGGCCGGAGGATGAACACTGAAGCTTTCTTT CSGRRMNTEAFF
NA once TRBJ1-1 TRBV5-6 TGTGCCAGCAGCTCCAACTGGGGGATGAACACTGAAGCTTTCTTT CASSSNWGMNTEAFF
NA NA TRBJ2-7 TRBV7-8 TGTGCCAGCAGCTTAGCAAGAAGGGAGCAGTACTTC CASSLARREQYF
NA once TRBJ1-2 TRBV5-1 TGCGCCAGCAGCTTGGACTCCTATAGGGGCTACACCTTC CASSLDSYRGYTF
TRBD1 NA TRBJ1-4 TRBV5-4 TGTGCCAGCAGCGTGGACAGGGGGCGTATTAATGAAAAACTGTTTTTT CASSVDRGRINEKLFF
TRBD2 NA TRBJ2-7 TRBV5-4 TGTGCCAGCAGCCCTACTAGCGGGGACGAGCAGTACTTC CASSPTSGDEQYF
TRBD2 NA TRBJ2-7 TRBV7-7 TGTGCTAGCAGCTCCGGGACTAGCCCAGTCGAGCAGTACTTC CASSSGTSPVEQYF
NA NA TRBJ1-1 TRBV18 TGTGCCAGTCACGGACCGAACACTGGGAACACTGAAGCTTTCTTT CASHGPNTGNTEAFF
TRBD2 NA TRBJ2-3 TRBV7-9 TGTGCCAGCAGCCCTTGGGAGGGGTTATCAGATACGCAGTATTTT CASSPWEGLSDTQYF
NA NA TRBJ1-1 TRBV5-1 TGCGCCAGCAGCTTGGAGCAGACTACGAACACTGAAGCTTTCTTT CASSLEQTTNTEAFF
TRBD2 NA TRBJ2-3 TRBV19 TGTGCCAGTAGTATGCCTAGCGGGGGCACAGATACGCAGTATTTT CASSMPSGGTDTQYF
NA NA TRBJ1-1 TRBV27 TGTGCCAGTTCTATGTGGGCGGACGAGTCTGAAGCTTTCTTT CASSMWADESEAFF
TRBD1 NA TRBJ2-3 TRBV5-4 TGTGCCAGCAGCGGCTCCGGGACAGGGGCTAGCACAGATACGCAGTATTTT CASSGSGTGASTDTQYF
NA NA TRBJ2-7 TRBV10-1 TGCGCCAGCAGTGAGTCCGGGGGACAATCCTACGAGCAGTACTTC CASSESGGQSYEQYF
NA NA TRBJ1-5 TRBV11-2 TGTGCCAGCAGCCACACTAATCAGCCCCAGCATTTT CASSHTNQPQHF
NA NA TRBJ2-3 TRBV5-1 TGCGCCAGCCGTGGGGGCCCAGATACGCAGTATTTT CASRGGPDTQYF
TRBD1 NA TRBJ1-2 TRBV6-5 TGTGCCAGCAGCCCGGACAGGGACAACTATGGCTACACCTTC CASSPDRDNYGYTF
TRBD2 NA TRBJ2-5 TRBV7-2 TGTGCCAGCAGCTTAAGAGCGGGGGGCCGGAGAGAGACCCAGTACTTC CASSLRAGGRRETQYF
NA NA TRBJ1-6 TRBV10-1 TGCGCCAGCAGTGAGTCGTGGCCCGCTAATTCACCCCTCCACTTT CASSESWPANSPLHF
NA few TRBJ1-1 TRBV5-1 TGCGCCAGCAGCTTATCCGGGCACACTGAAGCTTTCTTT CASSLSGHTEAFF
TRBD1 NA TRBJ1-1 TRBV18 TGTGCCAGCTCAGCTACAGGGGAGGGGAACACTGAAGCTTTCTTT CASSATGEGNTEAFF
NA NA TRBJ1-1 TRBV5-1 TGCGCCAGCAGTTCCGCAAGGAACACTGAAGCTTTCTTT CASSSARNTEAFF
TRBD2 NA TRBJ2-5 TRBV7-9 TGTGCCAGCAGCCTTAGCGGGAGCGGCGAGACCCAGTACTTC CASSLSGSGETQYF
NA NA TRBJ1-2 TRBV5-1 TGCGCCAGCAGCTTGGAGGGTCCCTCAGGGTACGGCTACACCTTC CASSLEGPSGYGYTF
NA NA TRBJ1-5 TRBV6-5 TGTGCCAGCAGTTACAAGAGCCGGGGAGAAAATCAGCCCCAGCATTTT CASSYKSRGENQPQHF
TRBD1 NA TRBJ1-5 TRBV5-6 TGTGCCAGCAGCTCACAGGGGGTCTATCAGCCCCAGCATTTT CASSSQGVYQPQHF
TRBD2 NA TRBJ2-3 TRBV7-3 TGTGCCAGCAGCCTGTGGGAGGGAATAGATACGCAGTATTTT CASSLWEGIDTQYF
NA once TRBJ2-3 TRBV27 TGTGCCAGCAGTGCCCGACGGGTACACACAGATACGCAGTATTTT CASSARRVHTDTQYF
TRBD1 NA TRBJ2-2 TRBV5-1 TGCGCCAGCAGCATCAGACAGGGGGCCGGGGAGCTGTTTTTT CASSIRQGAGELFF
NA NA TRBJ1-3 TRBV6-5 TGTGCCAGCAAAAGACAATCTGGAAACACCATATATTTT CASKRQSGNTIYF
TRBD2 NA TRBJ2-1 TRBV10-3 TGTGCCATCAGTGAGAGGGGACTAGAGCAGTTCTTC CAISERGLEQFF
NA NA TRBJ1-1 TRBV6-5 TGTGCCAGCAGTTACTATAAGGGTAGCACTGAAGCTTTCTTT CASSYYKGSTEAFF
NA NA TRBJ2-1 TRBV1 TGCACCAGCAGTCATTGGGGACACCGAGACCACAATGAGCAGTTCTTC CTSSHWGHRDHNEQFF
NA NA TRBJ2-6 TRBV2 TGTGCCAGCAGGGGACTTTCCTTCTCTGGGGCCAACGTCCTGACTTTC CASRGLSFSGANVLTF
TRBD2 NA TRBJ2-2 TRBV5-1 TGCGCCAGCAGCTTGGATCGTCGGGAGGGGACCGGGGAGCTGTTTTTT CASSLDRREGTGELFF
NA NA TRBJ1-1 TRBV18 TGTGCCAGCTCACCACGGCCAGACAGCATGGGGAACACTGAAGCTTTCTTT CASSPRPDSMGNTEAFF
NA NA TRBJ1-1 TRBV5-8 TGTGCCAGCAGCTTCGGGCGTCACACTGAAGCTTTCTTT CASSFGRHTEAFF
NA NA TRBJ2-3 TRBV2 TGTGCCAGCAGTGAAGCGTCTACCCCGACTACGCAGTATTTT CASSEASTPTTQYF
NA NA TRBJ1-2 TRBV6-5 TGTGCCAGCAGTTACGTAGGGGAAAGTGGCTACACCTTC CASSYVGESGYTF
NA NA TRBJ1-2 TRBV6-1 TGTGCCATTACACCACAAGGAGGGGCTGCATATGGCTACACCTTC CAITPQGGAAYGYTF
TRBD1 NA TRBJ2-7 TRBV4-2 TGTGCCAGCAGCCAAGTTACAGGGGCCTCCTACGAGCAGTACTTC CASSQVTGASYEQYF
NA few TRBJ1-1 TRBV14 TGTGCCAGCAGCCAAGTCGCCAGAGGGGGTGAAGCTTTCTTT CASSQVARGGEAFF
NA NA TRBJ1-5 TRBV30 TGTGCCTGGACCCCCGTAGGGTTGGGCAATCAGCCCCAGCATTTT CAWTPVGLGNQPQHF